The 13 T cell receptor beta chains below all came from one sample that was sequenced in a study of patients and donors after allogeneic stem cell transplantation. Each CDR3 protein is one row after TCRdb ran MiXCR on the RT-PCR reads. The table lists some 880,000 distinct CDR3 sequences, 18% of them singletons. Sequencing was performed on blood, either unsorted or a sorted T cell fraction (not recorded which). These TCRs come from a human donor who was either an allogeneic HSCT recipient or a stem cell or donor lymphocyte infusion donor (not recorded which). It is not recorded whose cells these are; they may come from a transplant donor.

This clonotype was detected only a few times. The chain uses TRBV6-1 and TRBJ1-5, with 7 bases identical to TRBD1. Germline lookup yields CDR1 MNHNS and CDR2 SASEGT. This CDR3 spans 14 amino acids. Trimming cost V 4 bases and J 1 base; bases outside gene matches: 1. Here the CDR3 reads CASSAGQSNQPQHF. DNA of the CDR3: TGTGCCAGCAGTGCGGGACAGAGCAATCAGCCCCAGCATTTT.

This clonotype occurred a few times. V gene TRBV4-3 combines with J gene TRBJ2-6; D remains ambiguous. Trimming left V 2 bases short and J 0 bases short, with 8 bases between. There are 16 residues in the CDR3. Germline lookup yields CDR1 LGHNA and CDR2 YSLEER. The CDR3 loop reads CASSQNPPSGANVLTF. As DNA, the CDR3 is TGCGCCAGCAGCCAAAACCCACCCTCTGGGGCCAACGTCCTGACTTTC.

V is TRBV4-3 and J is TRBJ2-1, with D possibly TRBD1 on 5 matching bases. CDR3 length equals 16 residues. CDR1 LGHNA and CDR2 YSLEER come from the germline V gene. The V end lost 0 bases, the J end lost 7 bases, and 16 bases lay between the germline ends. The CDR3 is CASSQDPAGLRNEQFF. The CDR3 bases are TGCGCCAGCAGCCAAGATCCGGCAGGGCTTCGGAATGAGCAGTTCTTC.

The J gene is TRBJ2-3, the V gene TRBV7-9; TRBD1 or TRBD2 may be the D gene (5 bases each). The germline V gene encodes CDR1 SEHNR and CDR2 FQNEAQ (reference sequence). The V gene lost 5 bases and the J gene lost 5 bases, with 17 bases spanning the gap. The CDR3 consists of 15 residues. CDR3 sequence reads: CASSRILMGEDTQYF. In DNA form, the CDR3 reads TGTGCCAGCAGCCGCATCCTGATGGGGGAAGATACGCAGTATTTT.

This clonotype was counted many times. The chain joins TRBV27 to TRBJ2-1; the match to TRBD2 covers 8 bases. CDR1 and CDR2 from the germline V gene are MNHEY and SMNVEV (reference sequence). This CDR3 region has 17 residues. The J segment lost 3 bases and the V segment lost 4 bases, leaving 11 bases of the junction unmatched. This chain's CDR3 is CASSSLPLAANYNEQFF. DNA of the CDR3: TGTGCCAGCAGTTCCCTACCACTAGCGGCCAACTACAATGAGCAGTTCTTC.

This clonotype turned up a few times. The chain carries TRBV15 and TRBJ2-7, with 7 bases that match TRBD1. The CDR3 is made up of 14 amino acids. Looked up from germline, CDR1 is LNHNV and CDR2 is YYDKDF (reference sequence). V dropped 3 bases and J dropped 3; count of bases not matched to a gene: 5. The CDR3 DNA sequence: TGTGCCACCAGCAGCCTAGGGGGCGGCTACGAGCAGTACTTC. Residues: CATSSLGGGYEQYF.

This clonotype occurred a few times. The chain is built from TRBV5-1 and TRBJ2-2; D is undetermined. Germline assignment: CDR1 SGHRS and CDR2 YFSETQ. The CDR3 covers 14 residues. The V end was cut by 4 bases, the J end by 6 bases, with 13 bases between. CDR3 coding DNA: TGCGCCAGCAGCCCCGGAGTAGAGGCCGGGGAGCTGTTTTTT. Protein: CASSPGVEAGELFF.

This clonotype occurred many times. Here the CDR3 reads CATSDGALAKNIQYF. The CDR3 nucleotides read TGTGCCACCAGTGATGGGGCGTTAGCCAAAAACATTCAGTACTTC. The chain employs TRBV24-1 and TRBJ2-4; TRBD1 might be the D (5 bases). Per germline, CDR1 KGHDR and CDR2 SFDVKD. V was clipped by 3 bases and J by 0 bases, with 8 bases between them. The CDR3 has 15 residues.

The chain employs TRBV4-2 and TRBJ2-6; D is perhaps TRBD1 (5 bases). The V end lost 7 bases, the J end lost 2 bases, and 12 bases lay between the germline ends. CDR3 size: 15 residues. Germline lookup yields CDR1 LGHNA and CDR2 YNFKEQ. The CDR3 reads CASNYPGPGANVLTF. In DNA, the CDR3 is TGTGCCAGCAACTACCCAGGGCCTGGGGCCAACGTCCTGACTTTC.

The chain uses TRBV5-6 and TRBJ2-1; 7 nucleotides agree with TRBD2. Germline values: CDR1 SGHDT, CDR2 YYEEEE. J gave up 8 bases and V 1 base, and 9 bases lay outside the gene matches. This CDR3 region has 15 residues. DNA for the CDR3: TGTGCCAGCAGCTTGAGGGACTACCCCAGCGATGAGCAGTTCTTC. This translates into CASSLRDYPSDEQFF.

This clonotype was observed a few times. CDR3 sequence (DNA): TGCAGTGCTAGTCGCATAGGGGTTGGGGACTGGGCCTACAATGAGCAGTTCTTC. Protein: CSASRIGVGDWAYNEQFF. The genes are TRBV20-1 and TRBJ2-1; a weak D match, TRBD2 (6 bases). The CDR3 totals 18 residues. Germline-derived CDR1 and CDR2 are DFQATT and SNEGSKA (reference sequence). The V gene lost 3 bases and the J gene lost 2 bases, with 23 bases spanning the gap.

The chain recombines TRBV25-1 with TRBJ2-1; 10 bases fit TRBD2. The length of the CDR3 is 16 residues. Per germline, CDR1 MGHDK and CDR2 SYGVNS. J gave up 6 bases and V 4 bases, and 9 bases lay outside the gene matches. CDR3 in amino acids: CASSGGLALGVNEQFF. CDR3 DNA sequence: TGTGCCAGCAGTGGGGGACTAGCGCTGGGGGTCAATGAGCAGTTCTTC.

Many counts were recorded for this clonotype. This chain uses TRBV24-1 with TRBJ2-1; 9 bases fit TRBD2. This CDR3 is built from 16 residues. V gave up 0 bases and J gave up 8 bases; unmatched junction bases: 7. Germline V gene sequence: CDR1 KGHDR, CDR2 SFDVKD. The DNA for the CDR3 is TGTGCCACCAGTGATTTGGCCACTAGCGGGCTCGATGAGCAGTTCTTC. The encoded protein is CATSDLATSGLDEQFF.